This T cell receptor (beta chain) was recovered during a study of follicular helper T cells after annual influenza vaccination. As concerns this clone: Its antigen is as yet unknown.

Profiled with immunoSEQ multiplex PCR; TCRdb holds only in-frame clones, not every one. This sample has 11,000 to 15,000 clones, with approximately 84% found just once. Noted time point: 2014-2015 season, pre-vaccination. Subjects lived in the community and lacked influenza vaccine within the prior 6 months. The CDR3 totals 15 residues. CDR1 KGHSH and CDR2 LQKENI come from the germline V gene. J gave up 4 bases and V 6 bases, and 8 bases lay outside the gene matches. Overall study results and limits: Day 7 ICOS+CD38+ clones were most often found later in ICOS-CD38- cTfh cells. Plasmablast frequency change correlated with clonality change in ICOS+CD38+ cTfh. Productive TCRB sequences came from only about 10-23% of cells.

This TCR derives from an adult who received the influenza vaccine. The V call is TRBV18, the J call TRBJ2-1; 8 positions agree with TRBD2. The specimen was CXCR5- memory CD4+ T cells sorted from blood, collected on the day of influenza vaccination. DNA of the CDR3: TGTGCCAGCTCCCACGGAGTAGCGGGGTACAATGAGCAGTTCTTC. Encoded protein: CASSHGVAGYNEQFF.